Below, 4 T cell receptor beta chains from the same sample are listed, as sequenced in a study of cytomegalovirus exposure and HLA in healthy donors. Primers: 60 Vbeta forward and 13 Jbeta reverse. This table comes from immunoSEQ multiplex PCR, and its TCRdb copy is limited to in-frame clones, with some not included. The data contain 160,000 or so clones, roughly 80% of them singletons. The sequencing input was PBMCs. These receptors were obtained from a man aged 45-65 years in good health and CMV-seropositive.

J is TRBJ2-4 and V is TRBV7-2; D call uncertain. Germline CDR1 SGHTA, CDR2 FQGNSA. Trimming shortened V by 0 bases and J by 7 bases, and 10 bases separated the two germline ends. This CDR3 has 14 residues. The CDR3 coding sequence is TGTGCCAGCAGCTTAGCGTTTAGTGCGAACATTCAGTACTTC. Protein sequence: CASSLAFSANIQYF.

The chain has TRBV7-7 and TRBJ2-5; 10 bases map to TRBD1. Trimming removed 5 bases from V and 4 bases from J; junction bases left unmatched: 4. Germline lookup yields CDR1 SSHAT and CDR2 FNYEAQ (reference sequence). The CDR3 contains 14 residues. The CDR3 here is CASSPGQGLETQYF. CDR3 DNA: TGTGCCAGCAGCCCGGGACAGGGGTTAGAGACCCAGTACTTC.

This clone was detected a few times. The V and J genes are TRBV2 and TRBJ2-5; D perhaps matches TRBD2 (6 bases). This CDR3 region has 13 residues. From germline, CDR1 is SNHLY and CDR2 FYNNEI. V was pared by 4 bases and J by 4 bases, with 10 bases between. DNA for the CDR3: TGTGCCAGCAGTGGGGAGGCGGGAGAGACCCAGTACTTC. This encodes CASSGEAGETQYF.

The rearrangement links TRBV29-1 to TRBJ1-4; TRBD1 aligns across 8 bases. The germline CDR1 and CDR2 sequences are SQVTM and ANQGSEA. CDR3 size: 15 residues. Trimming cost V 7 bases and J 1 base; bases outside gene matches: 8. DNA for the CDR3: TGCAGCGCCCGACAGGGGACGGTAACTAATGAAAAACTGTTTTTT. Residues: CSARQGTVTNEKLFF.